The 18 T cell receptor beta chains below come from one sample, sequenced in a study of identical twins. MiXCR, run by TCRdb on the 5' RACE reads, gives a single entry per CDR3 protein. Found here are some 320,000 distinct CDR3 sequences, 9% to 15% of them singletons; the top ten hold more than 6%. The same specimen was also included in a second study, on yellow fever vaccine responses in identical twins.

The sample consisted of CD8+ T cells sorted from blood. These receptors were taken from a woman aged 18-29 years in good health.

This clonotype was observed a handful of times. V usage is TRBV10-2 and J usage is TRBJ2-3; D is perhaps TRBD2 (5 bases). The germline V gene has CDR1 WSHSY and CDR2 SAAADI. CDR3 length: 16 residues. Trimming stripped 2 bases from V and 0 bases from J, with 12 bases between. CDR3 in DNA: TGCGCCAGCAGTGAGCCCGAGGAGGTTAGCACAGATACGCAGTATTTT. Its translation: CASSEPEEVSTDTQYF.

The table lists this clonotype with a few counts. The V and J genes are TRBV19 and TRBJ2-1; D call uncertain. The CDR3 sequence is 13 residues long. CDR1 is LNHDA, CDR2 SQIVND, per germline (reference sequence). The V and J ends lost 10 bases and 8 bases respectively, with 18 bases between them. The DNA for the CDR3 is TGTGCCACCCAAAGCTGGCTAGTCCATGAGCAGTTCTTC. Protein sequence: CATQSWLVHEQFF.

The genes are TRBV27 and TRBJ2-1, with 11 bases aligning to TRBD2. In germline, CDR1 is MNHEY, CDR2 SMNVEV (reference sequence). V was clipped by 1 base and J by 9 bases; unmatched bases: 5. The CDR3 sequence is 15 residues long. For the CDR3, the DNA is TGTGCCAGCAGTTTATATAGCGGGGGGGCCCCTGAGCAGTTCTTC. Protein: CASSLYSGGAPEQFF.

The chain carries TRBV5-6 and TRBJ2-1; 8 bases agree with TRBD2. The CDR3 contains 16 residues. CDR1 is SGHDT and CDR2 is YYEEEE in the germline V gene. V gave up 2 bases and J gave up 1 base; unmatched junction bases: 5. CDR3 protein: CASSFIRGGSYNEQFF. CDR3 bases: TGTGCCAGCAGCTTTATCCGGGGGGGATCCTACAATGAGCAGTTCTTC.

This clonotype was observed a handful of times. The chain employs TRBV6-7 and TRBJ2-1; D is unresolved. TRBV6-7 is annotated as an ORF whose role is uncertain. CDR3 length: 16 amino acids. With 6 bases removed from V and 2 bases from J, the gap between germline ends came to 17 bases. Here the CDR3 DNA reads TGTGCCAGCAGCAAGAATATGACGGTCCCCTACAATGAGCAGTTCTTC. This translates into CASSKNMTVPYNEQFF.

This clonotype was seen a few times. The chain carries TRBV28 and TRBJ2-3; D may be TRBD2 (5 bases). Germline assignment: CDR1 MDHEN and CDR2 SYDVKM. V was pared by 5 bases and J by 1 base, with 13 bases between. The CDR3 totals 15 residues. As DNA, the CDR3 is TGTGCCAGCAGTCCATCGTTGGAGGGCACAGATACGCAGTATTTT. The encoded protein is CASSPSLEGTDTQYF.

This clonotype was detected a few times. V is TRBV12-3 or TRBV12-4 and J is TRBJ2-4; either TRBD1 or TRBD2 may supply D (6 bases each). CDR3 size: 13 residues. V gave up 3 bases and J gave up 7 bases, with 10 bases separating them. In DNA, the CDR3 is TGTGCCAGCAGTTTCGGGGGCCTGAACATTCAGTACTTC. Residues: CASSFGGLNIQYF.

In its sample, this clonotype was seen a few times. CDR3 DNA sequence: TGTGCCAGCAGTGGAGACACCCCGGTCGGACCAGATACGCAGTATTTT. It specifies CASSGDTPVGPDTQYF. The chain couples TRBV6-1 to TRBJ2-3; D remains unclear. V lost 4 bases to trimming and J lost 4 bases, with 18 bases between them. CDR1 is MNHNS, CDR2 SASEGT, per germline. The CDR3 totals 16 residues.

This clonotype was seen more than once but under ten times. J is TRBJ2-1 and V is TRBV5-6, with D possibly matching TRBD1 (6 bases). Trimming shortened V by 3 bases and J by 10 bases, and 23 bases separated the two germline ends. The CDR3 totals 16 residues. The germline CDR1 and CDR2 sequences are SGHDT and YYEEEE. Here the CDR3 reads CASSSSGTPRTGEQFF. The CDR3 bases are TGTGCCAGCAGCTCCTCCGGGACACCCCGAACGGGGGAGCAGTTCTTC.

This clonotype was seen many times. The V and J genes are TRBV9 and TRBJ2-1, with 9 bases fitting TRBD2. The CDR3 loop spans 15 amino acids. CDR1 is SGDLS, CDR2 YYNGEE, per germline. Unmatched junction bases numbered 7, after V lost 5 bases and J lost 4 bases. The CDR3 spells CASSPRLAAYNEQFF. CDR3 nucleotide sequence: TGTGCCAGCAGTCCCCGACTAGCGGCTTACAATGAGCAGTTCTTC.

The V call is TRBV28, the J call TRBJ2-3; 10 bases match TRBD2. The CDR3 is 20 residues long. Germline loops: CDR1 MDHEN, CDR2 SYDVKM. V dropped 8 bases and J dropped 1; count of bases not matched to a gene: 21. DNA of the CDR3: TGTGCCAGCTCCCCCGGGGCTAGCGGGGGTCAAATACGGGGCACAGATACGCAGTATTTT. Translating gives CASSPGASGGQIRGTDTQYF.

The J gene is TRBJ2-2, the V gene TRBV20-1; 9 positions match TRBD1. V lost 4 bases and J lost 6; bases outside the gene matches: 3. The CDR3 extends over 13 amino acids. CDR1 is DFQATT and CDR2 is SNEGSKA in the germline V gene (reference sequence). The CDR3 nucleotides are TGCAGTGCTAAGGGACAGGGTCCCGGGGAGCTGTTTTTT. It translates to CSAKGQGPGELFF.

The table lists this clonotype with a few counts. This sequence joins TRBV6-6 and TRBJ1-1, with D unclear. V was clipped by 0 bases and J by 7 bases, with 9 bases between them. Germline values: CDR1 MNHNY, CDR2 SVGAGI (reference sequence). This CDR3 is built from 13 residues. Here the CDR3 reads CASSYSSGIEAFF. The CDR3 bases are TGTGCCAGCAGTTACTCGTCAGGAATTGAAGCTTTCTTT.

This clonotype has at least ten counts. This chain joins TRBV28 and TRBJ1-1; D may be TRBD1 (5 bases). This CDR3 region has 19 residues. Between the trimmed V and J ends, which lost 3 bases and 0 bases, there was a span of 23 bases. Looked up from germline, CDR1 is MDHEN and CDR2 is SYDVKM. The CDR3 DNA is TGTGCCAGCAGTTTCGACCCCGGGGGAGATGGTTACATGAACACTGAAGCTTTCTTT. Translation gives CASSFDPGGDGYMNTEAFF.

The table lists this clonotype with a few counts. The CDR3 is CSATWGDGGYEQYF. CDR3 nucleotide sequence: TGCAGTGCCACTTGGGGCGACGGAGGCTACGAGCAGTACTTC. The chain uses TRBV20-1 and TRBJ2-7; D is possibly TRBD1 or TRBD2 (5 bases each). This CDR3 is built from 14 residues. Per the germline V gene, CDR1 is DFQATT and CDR2 is SNEGSKA (reference sequence). The germline V and J ends were trimmed by 6 bases and 3 bases, with 18 bases remaining between them.

The V and J genes are TRBV5-1 and TRBJ2-5; D remains ambiguous. Germline V gene sequence: CDR1 SGHRS, CDR2 YFSETQ. The CDR3 totals 18 residues. The V gene lost 5 bases and the J gene lost 0 bases, with 23 bases spanning the gap. In DNA form, the CDR3 reads TGCGCCAGCAGTCTCCGTTGGGTGGGGTTCCGGTACCAAGAGACCCAGTACTTC. This gives the protein CASSLRWVGFRYQETQYF.

A note on this clonotype: This may arise from a read error, as a much more abundant clone is one base away. J is TRBJ2-1 and V is TRBV12-3 or TRBV12-4; D call uncertain. Trimming pared 5 bases from V and 5 bases from J, leaving 13 bases between. There are 14 residues in the CDR3. CDR3 region: CASSLGLVDNEQFF. The CDR3 DNA sequence: TGTGCCAGCAGTCTTGGGCTAGTAGACAATGAGCAGTTCTTC.

This clonotype has only a few counts. The chain combines TRBV7-3 with TRBJ1-1, with D unclear. This CDR3 has 13 residues. Deletions cut 2 bases from V and 3 bases from J, with 7 bases between. Germline assignment: CDR1 SGHTA and CDR2 FQGTGA. Here the CDR3 DNA reads TGTGCCAGCAGCTTATCTTTACACACTGAAGCTTTCTTT. Translated: CASSLSLHTEAFF.